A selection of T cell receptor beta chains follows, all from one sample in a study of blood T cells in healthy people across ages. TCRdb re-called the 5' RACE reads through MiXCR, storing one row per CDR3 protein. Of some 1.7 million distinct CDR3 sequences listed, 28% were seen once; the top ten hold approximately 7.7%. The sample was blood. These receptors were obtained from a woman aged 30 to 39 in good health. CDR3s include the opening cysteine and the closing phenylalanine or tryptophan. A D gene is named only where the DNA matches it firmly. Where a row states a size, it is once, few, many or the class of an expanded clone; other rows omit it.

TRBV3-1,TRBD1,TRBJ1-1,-,CASSQDQGRGDTEAFF,TGTGCCAGCAGCCAAGATCAGGGCAGGGGGGACACTGAAGCTTTCTTT
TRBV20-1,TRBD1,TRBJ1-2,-,CSARPGTGGARYTF,TGCAGTGCTAGACCCGGGACAGGGGGCGCGAGATACACCTTC
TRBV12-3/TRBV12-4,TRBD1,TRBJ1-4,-,CASSRQGAAANEKLFF,TGTGCCAGCAGCCGGCAGGGGGCTGCAGCTAATGAAAAACTGTTTTTT
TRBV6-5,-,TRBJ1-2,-,CASSYSAYGDGYTF,TGTGCCAGCAGTTACTCGGCCTATGGGGATGGCTACACCTTC
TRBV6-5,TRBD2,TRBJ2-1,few,CASSWGLAGIYNEQFF,TGTGCCAGCAGTTGGGGGCTAGCGGGGATATACAATGAGCAGTTCTTC
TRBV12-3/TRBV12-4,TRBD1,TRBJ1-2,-,CASTIGQGGFRGYTF,TGTGCCAGCACCATCGGACAGGGAGGGTTTAGGGGCTACACCTTC
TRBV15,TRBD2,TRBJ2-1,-,CATSREGSGGYNGQFF,TGTGCCACCAGCCGGGAGGGTAGCGGGGGCTACAATGGGCAGTTCTTC
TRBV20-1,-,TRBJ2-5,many,CSATPDRSSSQETQYF,TGCAGTGCTACCCCGGACCGATCCTCGAGCCAAGAGACCCAGTACTTC
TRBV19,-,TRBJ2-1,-,CASSIDLETYNEQFF,TGTGCCAGTAGTATAGATCTGGAAACCTACAATGAGCAGTTCTTC
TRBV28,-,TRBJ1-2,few,CASSLSRTDYGYTF,TGTGCCAGCAGTTTATCCCGGACGGACTATGGCTACACCTTC
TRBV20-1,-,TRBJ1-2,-,CSATADRSRYGYTF,TGCAGTGCTACCGCCGACAGGTCGCGCTATGGCTACACCTTC
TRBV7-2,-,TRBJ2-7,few,CASSSLVGTYEQYF,TGTGCCAGCAGCTCCCTGGTGGGAACCTACGAGCAGTACTTC
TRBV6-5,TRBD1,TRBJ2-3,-,CASTQDRVRPDTQYF,TGTGCCAGCACTCAGGACAGGGTTCGACCAGATACGCAGTATTTT
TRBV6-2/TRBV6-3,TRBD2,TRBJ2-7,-,CASGGRRAGAYEQYF,TGTGCCAGCGGGGGCAGGAGAGCGGGAGCCTACGAGCAGTACTTC
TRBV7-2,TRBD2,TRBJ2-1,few,CASSFRWASGRDGQFF,TGTGCCAGCAGCTTCCGGTGGGCTAGCGGGAGGGACGGGCAGTTCTTC
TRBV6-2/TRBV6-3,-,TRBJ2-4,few,CASSYSRAWSESYERYF,TGTGCCAGCAGTTACTCGAGGGCCTGGAGTGAATCCTACGAGCGGTACTTC
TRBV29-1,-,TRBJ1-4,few,CSALRGFGEKLFF,TGCAGCGCCCTAAGGGGGTTTGGTGAAAAACTGTTTTTT
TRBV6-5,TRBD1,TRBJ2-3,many,CASSRDRGSDTQYF,TGTGCCAGCAGTAGGGACAGGGGATCAGATACGCAGTATTTT
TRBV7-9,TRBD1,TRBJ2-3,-,CASSTWGQDTDTQYF,TGTGCCAGCAGCACCTGGGGACAGGACACAGATACGCAGTATTTT
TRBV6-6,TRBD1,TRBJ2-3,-,CAAGTGRTDTQYF,TGTGCCGCCGGGACAGGGAGGACAGATACGCAGTATTTT
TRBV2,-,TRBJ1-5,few,CASRTAASNQPQHF,TGTGCCAGCAGGACGGCAGCCTCCAATCAGCCCCAGCATTTT
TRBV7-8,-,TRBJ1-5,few,CASSLEYRQPQHF,TGTGCCAGCAGCTTAGAGTATAGGCAGCCCCAGCATTTT
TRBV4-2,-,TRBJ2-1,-,CASSKKGDSYNEQFF,TGTGCCAGCAGCAAAAAGGGGGACTCCTACAATGAGCAGTTCTTC
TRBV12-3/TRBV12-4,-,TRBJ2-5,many,CASSFYPAGWETQYF,TGTGCCAGCAGTTTTTACCCAGCGGGTTGGGAGACCCAGTACTTC
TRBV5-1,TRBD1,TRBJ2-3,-,CASSRGQGAFLTTDTQYF,TGCGCCAGCAGCAGAGGACAGGGGGCTTTCCTCACCACAGATACGCAGTATTTT
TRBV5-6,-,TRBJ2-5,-,CASSAGSDLETQYF,TGTGCCAGCAGTGCGGGCAGCGATTTGGAGACCCAGTACTTC
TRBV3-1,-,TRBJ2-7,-,CASSQLSPGEQYF,TGTGCCAGCAGCCAACTTAGCCCGGGCGAGCAGTACTTC
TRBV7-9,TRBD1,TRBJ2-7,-,CTSSLGLRGRMGEQYF,TGTACCAGCAGCTTAGGGTTGAGGGGGCGCATGGGCGAGCAGTACTTC
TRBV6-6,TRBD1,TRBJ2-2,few,CASSSGQGEGGERFF,TGTGCCAGCAGTTCTGGACAGGGGGAGGGCGGGGAGCGGTTTTTT
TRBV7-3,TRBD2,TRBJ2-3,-,CASSSPGLVGDTQYF,TGTGCCAGCAGCTCCCCGGGACTAGTGGGAGATACGCAGTATTTT
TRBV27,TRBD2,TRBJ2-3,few,CASSSWTSGGTGDTQYF,TGTGCCAGCAGTTCTTGGACTAGCGGGGGGACGGGGGATACGCAGTATTTT
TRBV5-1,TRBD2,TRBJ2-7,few,CASSSGGTRGYEQYF,TGCGCCAGCAGCTCCGGGGGGACTCGGGGCTACGAGCAGTACTTC
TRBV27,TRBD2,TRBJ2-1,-,CASTPGLAGEQFF,TGTGCCAGCACTCCGGGACTAGCGGGCGAGCAGTTCTTC
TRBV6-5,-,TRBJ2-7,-,CASSYGVRDVEQYF,TGTGCCAGCAGTTACGGTGTCCGGGACGTCGAGCAGTACTTC
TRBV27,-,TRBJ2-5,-,CASRRTWGAFITDEQYF,TGTGCCAGCAGACGCACTTGGGGGGCGTTTATAACCGATGAGCAGTACTTC
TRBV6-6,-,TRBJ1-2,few,CASRSGGGSGYTF,TGTGCCAGCAGGTCCGGGGGGGGATCGGGCTACACCTTC
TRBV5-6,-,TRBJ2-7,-,CASSRGGNPKVEYF,TGTGCCAGCAGCCGAGGGGGAAACCCCAAGGTGGAGTACTTC
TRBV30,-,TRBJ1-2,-,CAQRASGYTF,TGTGCCCAAAGGGCGTCTGGCTACACCTTC
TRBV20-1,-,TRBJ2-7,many,CTPCVGSGACWEQYF,TGCACCCCGTGTGTCGGGAGCGGAGCATGTTGGGAGCAGTACTTC
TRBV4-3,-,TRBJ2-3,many,CASSQTGGTDTQYF,TGTGCCAGCAGCCAAACGGGAGGCACAGATACGCAGTATTTT
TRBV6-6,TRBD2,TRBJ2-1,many,CASSPGTSGDFDEQFF,TGTGCCAGCAGCCCTGGGACTAGCGGGGACTTCGATGAGCAGTTCTTC
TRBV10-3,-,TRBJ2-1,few,CAISEALEQFF,TGTGCCATCAGTGAGGCCCTAGAGCAGTTCTTC
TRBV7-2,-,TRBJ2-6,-,CASSLSFPGANVLTF,TGTGCCAGCAGCTTAAGTTTCCCTGGGGCCAACGTCCTGACTTTC
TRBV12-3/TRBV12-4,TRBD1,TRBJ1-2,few,CASTKQGARYYGYTF,TGTGCCAGCACGAAACAGGGGGCGCGGTACTATGGCTACACCTTC
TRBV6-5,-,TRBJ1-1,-,CASSEPGAHEAFF,TGTGCCAGCAGCGAGCCGGGGGCGCATGAAGCTTTCTTT
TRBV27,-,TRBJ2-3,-,CASSSHGGPTDTQYF,TGTGCCAGCAGTTCCCACGGGGGGCCCACAGATACGCAGTATTTT
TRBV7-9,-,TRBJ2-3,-,CASSPSVGSVPQNTQYF,TGTGCCAGCAGCCCGAGTGTTGGTAGCGTCCCGCAAAATACGCAGTATTTT
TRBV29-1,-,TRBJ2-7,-,CSVEVYGKAHGRYF,TGCAGCGTTGAGGTTTACGGGAAGGCCCACGGGCGGTACTTC
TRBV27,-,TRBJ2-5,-,CASSLSQRRKETQYF,TGTGCCAGCAGTTTATCGCAGCGGAGAAAAGAGACCCAGTACTTC
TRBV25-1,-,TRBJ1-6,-,CASSELSQGNSPLHF,TGTGCCAGCAGTGAATTAAGCCAGGGAAATTCACCCCTCCACTTT
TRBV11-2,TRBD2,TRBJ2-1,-,CASRPLAGRLHEQFF,TGTGCCAGCAGACCACTAGCGGGTAGGCTTCATGAGCAGTTCTTC
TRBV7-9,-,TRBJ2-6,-,CASTLPGANVLTF,TGTGCCAGCACCCTCCCTGGGGCCAACGTCCTGACTTTC
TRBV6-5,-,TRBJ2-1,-,CASRRRDLSYNEQFF,TGTGCCAGCCGCAGGCGGGACCTCTCCTACAATGAGCAGTTCTTC
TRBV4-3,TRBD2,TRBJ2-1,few,CASSHLAGGPGSTEQFF,TGCGCCAGCAGCCATTTGGCGGGAGGGCCGGGGTCTACCGAGCAGTTCTTC
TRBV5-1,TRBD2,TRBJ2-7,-,CASSLMTSGGAIEQYF,TGCGCCAGCAGCCTCATGACTAGCGGGGGGGCGATTGAGCAGTACTTC